In its sample, the clone carrying this T cell receptor (beta chain) was seen many times. Trimming took 6 bases from V and 3 from J, leaving 15 bases between them. The CDR3 extends over 14 amino acids. Those patients with uncontrolled infection, other autoimmune disease, pregnancy or lactation were excluded. Used for diagnoses were clinical symptoms, serum thyroxine and TRAb, thyroid ultrasound and orbital computed tomography. This specimen comes from a study of T cells in Graves' hyperthyroidism and ophthalmopathy. Study-wide context: The initial diagnosis was the point when peripheral blood was collected, ahead of any treatment.

There were TCR beta CDR3 regions amplified from RNA transcripts. Carried out on the TCR CDR3, a first-round RT-PCR used the HTBI primer set. MiXCR was run by TCRdb on the multiplex PCR reads, yielding one entry per CDR3 protein. The table has over 550,000 distinct CDR3 sequences, roughly 17% seen once. Sequenced material: blood. The rearrangement joins TRBV12-3 or TRBV12-4 to TRBJ2-7, with D tentatively TRBD1 (5 bases). This TCR was recovered from a woman aged 18 to 35 with Graves' hyperthyroidism. The CDR3 DNA reads as TGTGCCAGCAGCCTACAGGTAGGAGACTACGAGCAGTACTTC. The encoded protein is CASSLQVGDYEQYF.